These 21 T cell receptor beta chains share one sample of origin, sequenced in a study of cytomegalovirus exposure and HLA in healthy donors. The PCR ran on 60 Vbeta and 13 Jbeta primers. Using immunoSEQ multiplex PCR, the repertoire was profiled, and TCRdb retains in-frame clones only, with some absent. The table records 75,000 to 90,000 clones, about 77% of them present only once. Material: PBMCs. Receptors originate from a man aged 50-59 years in good health and CMV-seronegative.

The V and J genes are TRBV2 and TRBJ2-2; D is perhaps TRBD2 (5 bases). V lost 4 bases and J lost 5, with 11 bases in between. The CDR3 consists of 14 residues. Germline V CDR1 and CDR2: SNHLY, FYNNEI. CDR3 in amino acids: CASSVLRETGELFF. In nucleotides, the CDR3 is TGTGCCAGCAGTGTACTCCGGGAAACCGGGGAGCTGTTTTTT. The variable domain in full, with the rest retrieved from reference TRBV2 and TRBJ2-2, is EPEVTQTPSHQVTQMGQEVILRCVPISNHLYFYWYRQILGQKVEFLVSFYNNEISEKSEIFDDQFSVERPDGSNFTLKIRSTKLEDSAMYFCASSVLRETGELFFGEGSRLTVL.

The CDR3 here is CASSPQERRGSGELFF. CDR3 coding DNA: TGTGCCAGCTCACCACAAGAGCGGCGGGGGTCCGGGGAGCTGTTTTTT. The chain joins TRBV18 to TRBJ2-2, with 7 bases lining up with TRBD2. J lost 6 bases, V lost 1 base, and 8 bases had no gene match. CDR1 is KGHSH, CDR2 LQKENI, per germline. This CDR3 is 16 amino acids long.

The chain joins TRBV2 to TRBJ2-3; D is unclear. CDR1 SNHLY and CDR2 FYNNEI come from the germline V gene. The CDR3 loop spans 13 amino acids. The V end was cut by 7 bases, the J end by 0 bases, with 8 bases between. This CDR3 reads CASTSRSTDTQYF. For the CDR3, the DNA is TGTGCCAGCACTAGTAGGAGCACAGATACGCAGTATTTT.

This clone has a handful of counts. V gene TRBV28 combines with J gene TRBJ2-1, with TRBD1 matching 11 bases. This CDR3 has 13 residues. V shed 9 bases and J 9 bases; nucleotides not matched to a gene: 7. CDR1 is MDHEN, CDR2 SYDVKM, per germline. The CDR3: CASRDRGMGEQFF. The CDR3 nucleotides are TGTGCCAGTCGGGACAGGGGGATGGGTGAGCAGTTCTTC.

The rearrangement joins TRBV10-3 to TRBJ2-5; 10 bases are a match to TRBD2. V trimming: 6 bases; J trimming: 4 bases; junction bases outside the gene matches: 8. The CDR3 loop spans 15 amino acids. Looked up from germline, CDR1 is ENHRY and CDR2 is SYGVKD. The CDR3 DNA follows: TGTGCCATCAGAGCGGGGGGGCACGGGGCAGAGACCCAGTACTTC. This gives the protein CAIRAGGHGAETQYF.

CDR3 bases: TGTGCCAGTAGTATCGACGGCAGGGCCACTGAAGCTTTCTTT. Residues: CASSIDGRATEAFF. The chain employs TRBV19 and TRBJ1-1, with a weak D call TRBD1 (5 bases). There are 14 residues in the CDR3. Germline V lookup: CDR1 LNHDA, CDR2 SQIVND (reference sequence). The V end lost 3 bases, the J end lost 4 bases, and 12 bases lay between the germline ends.

This chain links TRBV5-4 with TRBJ1-6; 7 bases are shared with TRBD1. CDR3 length: 14 residues. Germline trimming cut 0 bases from V and 7 bases from J; bases unmatched to any gene: 1. CDR1 is SGHNT and CDR2 is YYREEE in the germline V gene (reference sequence). The CDR3 nucleotides read TGTGCCAGCAGCTTGGACAGGGGAAATTCACCCCTCCACTTT. It is translated as CASSLDRGNSPLHF.

The chain links TRBV19 to TRBJ2-7; 9 bases align to TRBD1. In germline, CDR1 is LNHDA, CDR2 SQIVND (reference sequence). V shed 1 base and J 1 base; nucleotides not matched to a gene: 2. This CDR3 spans 15 amino acids. CDR3 in amino acids: CASSIGGTGSYEQYF. CDR3 bases: TGTGCCAGTAGTATAGGAGGGACAGGGTCCTACGAGCAGTACTTC.

The chain uses TRBV6-1 and TRBJ1-5; no firm D call. Trimming shortened V by 1 base and J by 8 bases, and 9 bases separated the two germline ends. The CDR3 is 13 amino acids. The germline V gene has CDR1 MNHNS and CDR2 SASEGT. CDR3 coding DNA: TGTGCCAGCAGTGAAGTAGGAGGTAAGCCCCAGCATTTT. This translates into CASSEVGGKPQHF.

V and J are TRBV30 and TRBJ1-1; 7 positions match TRBD1. From germline, CDR1 is GTSNPN and CDR2 SVGIG (reference sequence). V shed 7 bases, J shed 4 bases, and the junction held 6 bases outside the gene matches. This CDR3 has 12 amino acids. As DNA, the CDR3 is TGTGCCTCCACCAGGGGGAGCACTGAAGCTTTCTTT. Its translation: CASTRGSTEAFF.

The J gene is TRBJ2-3, the V gene TRBV9; 8 bases are shared with TRBD2. With V trimmed by 2 bases and J by 3 bases, 20 bases remained unmatched. Germline loops: CDR1 SGDLS, CDR2 YYNGEE. CDR3 size: 20 residues. The CDR3 loop reads CASSVGTGGARFILTDTQYF. DNA for the CDR3: TGTGCCAGCAGCGTGGGTACGGGGGGGGCCAGGTTTATTTTAACAGATACGCAGTATTTT.

This clone was detected once. Germline is not matched at one junction end, which may reflect a read error. The V gene is TRBV7-9, the J gene TRBJ1-6; D possibly corresponds to TRBD1 (6 bases). Germline loops: CDR1 SEHNR, CDR2 FQNEAQ (reference sequence). The CDR3 contains 16 residues. In nucleotides, the CDR3 is TGTTCCAGCAGCTCAACCAGGGGATTCTCTAATTCACCCCTCCACTTT. Its protein is CSSSSTRGFSNSPLHF.

The chain joins TRBV7-9 to TRBJ1-1, with D unclear. Trimming cost V 0 bases and J 11 bases, with 10 bases left between them. CDR1 SEHNR and CDR2 FQNEAQ come from the germline V gene (reference sequence). The CDR3 is 12 amino acids. In nucleotides, the CDR3 is TGTGCCAGCAGCTTAGCAACACAGCAGGCTTTCTTT. Translation: CASSLATQQAFF.

The rearrangement uses TRBV6-5 and TRBJ1-5; D call uncertain. This CDR3 spans 13 amino acids. V was clipped by 6 bases and J by 2 bases, with 8 bases between them. Germline CDR1 reads MNHEY; CDR2 reads SVGAGI. The CDR3 loop reads CASSSTGNQPQHF. In DNA, the CDR3 is TGTGCCAGCAGCTCAACGGGCAATCAGCCCCAGCATTTT.

The chain recombines TRBV6-5 with TRBJ2-7, with 8 bases fitting TRBD2. With V trimmed by 2 bases and J by 4 bases, 1 base remained unmatched. The CDR3 has 13 residues. The V gene's germline CDR1 is MNHEY and CDR2 SVGAGI. Here the CDR3 DNA reads TGTGCCAGCAGTTACAAGCGGGGGTACGAGCAGTACTTC. It translates to CASSYKRGYEQYF.

This chain uses TRBV11-2 with TRBJ1-2, with no clear D. V was shortened by 2 bases and J by 4 bases, with 14 bases between the two germline ends. The CDR3 loop spans 15 amino acids. The germline CDR1 and CDR2 sequences are SGHAT and FQNNGV. The CDR3 here is CASSLMVTGGYGYTF. Written as DNA, the CDR3 is TGTGCCAGCAGCTTAATGGTCACCGGCGGCTATGGCTACACCTTC.

In its sample, this clone was seen once. The genes are TRBV4-1 and TRBJ2-1; tentatively, D is TRBD2 (7 bases). V gave up 4 bases and J gave up 5 bases, with 21 bases separating them. Per germline, CDR1 MGHRA and CDR2 YSYEKL. The length of the CDR3 is 17 residues. CDR3 coding DNA: TGCGCCAGCAGCCGTATTCCGTCGGTGGGGGGGCACAATGAGCAGTTCTTC. It specifies CASSRIPSVGGHNEQFF.

A single count supports this clone. This sequence joins TRBV5-4 and TRBJ2-5; 7 bases line up with TRBD2. V shed 2 bases and J 6 bases; nucleotides not matched to a gene: 7. Per germline, CDR1 SGHNT and CDR2 YYREEE (reference sequence). This CDR3 comprises 14 residues. The CDR3 sequence is CASSFAGDRKTQYF. The CDR3, as DNA: TGTGCCAGCAGCTTTGCGGGGGACCGGAAGACCCAGTACTTC.

The chain uses TRBV19 and TRBJ1-3, with a weak D call TRBD1 (6 bases). V lost 5 bases to trimming and J lost 0 bases, with 11 bases between them. The CDR3 contains 15 residues. Germline V gene sequence: CDR1 LNHDA, CDR2 SQIVND (reference sequence). This CDR3 is CASSHRDTSGNTIYF. The CDR3 coding sequence is TGTGCCAGTAGTCACCGGGACACCTCTGGAAACACCATATATTTT.

This clone has only one observation. The chain is built from TRBV5-4 and TRBJ1-1; 10 bases align to TRBD1. The CDR3 covers 16 residues. Looked up from germline, CDR1 is SGHNT and CDR2 is YYREEE (reference sequence). After removal of 4 bases from V and 10 bases from J, the junction contained 16 bases not matched to a gene. CDR3 protein: CASSLGQGDMLGGAFF. CDR3 sequence (DNA): TGTGCCAGCAGCCTTGGACAGGGGGATATGCTAGGGGGAGCTTTCTTT. The full variable domain, with the rest looked up from reference TRBV5-4 and TRBJ1-1, is ETGVTQSPTHLIKTRGQQVTLRCSSQSGHNTVSWYQQALGQGPQFIFQYYREEENGRGNFPPRFSGLQFPNYSSELNVNALELDDSALYLCASSLGQGDMLGGAFFGQGTRLTVV.

J is TRBJ2-7 and V is TRBV28; maybe TRBD1 (5 bases). CDR1 MDHEN and CDR2 SYDVKM come from the germline V gene. This CDR3 is 15 amino acids long. V dropped 0 bases and J dropped 0 bases, with 9 bases sitting between them. CDR3 coding DNA: TGTGCCAGCAGTTTATGGGGGCATATCTCCTACGAGCAGTACTTC. This codes for CASSLWGHISYEQYF.